The source of this T cell receptor (beta chain) is a study of shared clonotypes between healthy human individuals. Study-level findings and limits: Even with large depth, rarefaction showed that sorted-subset sequencing was incomplete. What limited the represented genetic and exposure-history diversity was the small number of donors.

Sequenced by immunoSEQ multiplex PCR; TCRdb stores in-frame clones only, minus some. The table lists about 2 million clones, over 85% of them singletons. A note on this clone: Its antigen remains unidentified.

V gave up 10 bases and J gave up 7 bases; unmatched junction bases: 13. CDR3 length: 14 residues. Germline V gives CDR1 MDHEN, CDR2 SYDVKM. Naive CD8 cells lacked CD45RO, underwent positive selection for CCR7 and left out terminally differentiated effector memory CD45RA+ cells. J is TRBJ2-1 and V is TRBV28; the match to TRBD1 covers 7 bases. Sequenced: naive CD8+ T cells sorted from blood. The source of this sequence is a man aged 18 to 29 in good health. The CDR3 coding sequence is TGTGCCACAGGAGCGTGGCAGGGGGAGAATGAGCAGTTCTTC. This gives the protein CATGAWQGENEQFF.